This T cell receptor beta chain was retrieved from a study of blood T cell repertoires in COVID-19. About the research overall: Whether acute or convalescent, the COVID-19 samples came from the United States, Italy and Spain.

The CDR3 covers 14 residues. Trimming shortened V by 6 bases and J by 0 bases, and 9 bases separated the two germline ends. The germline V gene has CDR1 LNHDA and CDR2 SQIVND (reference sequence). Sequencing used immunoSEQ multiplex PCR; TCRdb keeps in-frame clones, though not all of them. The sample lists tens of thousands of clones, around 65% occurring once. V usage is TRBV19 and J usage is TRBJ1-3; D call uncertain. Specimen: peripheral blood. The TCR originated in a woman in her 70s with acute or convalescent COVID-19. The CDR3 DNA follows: TGTGCCAGTAGCGACTGGCTCTCTGGAAACACCATATATTTT. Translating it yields CASSDWLSGNTIYF.